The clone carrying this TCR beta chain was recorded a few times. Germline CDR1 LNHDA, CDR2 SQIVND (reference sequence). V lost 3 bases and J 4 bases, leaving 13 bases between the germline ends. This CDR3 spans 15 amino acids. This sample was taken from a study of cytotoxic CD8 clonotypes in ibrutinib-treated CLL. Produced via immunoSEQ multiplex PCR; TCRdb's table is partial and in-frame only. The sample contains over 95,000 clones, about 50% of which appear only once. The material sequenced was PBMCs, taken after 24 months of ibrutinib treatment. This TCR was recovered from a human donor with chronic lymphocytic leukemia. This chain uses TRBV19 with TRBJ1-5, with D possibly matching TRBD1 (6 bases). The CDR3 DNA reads TGTGCCAGTAGTATGTGGGGGGCGGCTAATCAGCCCCAGCATTTT. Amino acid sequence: CASSMWGAANQPQHF.